This T cell receptor (beta chain) was captured in a study of T cell responses to AZD1222 COVID-19 vaccine. Overall study results and limits: Clonal diversity was possibly underestimated, and the donors were mostly white British, with more females. Within unmutated variant regions lay the reported targets of nearly half of spike-specific TCRs. The study found Spike-specific TCR breadth and depth rose after two AZD1222 doses.

The method was immunoSEQ multiplex PCR; TCRdb's version includes in-frame clones alone and lacks a portion of them. The sample includes about 97,000 clones, around 89% seen only once; the top ten take just under 7.5%. Points on this clone: The antigen is not known.

This specimen was peripheral blood, taken on day 0 of AZD1222 vaccination. This TCR was sampled from an adult in good health.

The chain's CDR3 is CAISDRGGEQFF. Written as DNA, the CDR3 is TGTGCCATCAGCGACAGGGGAGGTGAGCAGTTCTTC. The chain recombines TRBV10-3 with TRBJ2-1; 8 bases align to TRBD1. CDR1 is ENHRY, CDR2 SYGVKD, per germline. The CDR3 has 12 amino acids. V gave up 6 bases and J gave up 9 bases; unmatched junction bases: 4.